The 18 T cell receptor beta chains below all came from one sample that was sequenced in a study of cytomegalovirus exposure and HLA in healthy donors. Researchers ran the PCR with 60 Vbeta and 13 Jbeta primers. The table came from immunoSEQ multiplex PCR; TCRdb's copy has only in-frame clones and leaves some out. The sample's table shows more than 110,000 clones. The sample taken for sequencing was PBMCs. These receptors came from a man aged 40-50 years in good health and CMV-seronegative.

The rearrangement links TRBV5-6 to TRBJ2-5; 11 bases map to TRBD2. V trimming: 2 bases; J trimming: 5 bases; junction bases outside the gene matches: 8. Germline V gene lookup returns CDR1 SGHDT and CDR2 YYEEEE. The CDR3 is 16 amino acids. CDR3 DNA sequence: TGTGCCAGCAGCTTCGGGCTAGCGGGGGGCGGTGAGACCCAGTACTTC. It encodes CASSFGLAGGGETQYF.

V is TRBV4-1 and J is TRBJ2-3, with TRBD2 matching over 8 bases. The V and J ends lost 2 bases and 4 bases, in that order; junction bases with no gene match: 5. The CDR3 consists of 15 residues. Per the germline V gene, CDR1 is MGHRA and CDR2 is YSYEKL. CDR3: CASSQHGTSSDTQYF. In DNA form, the CDR3 reads TGCGCCAGCAGCCAACACGGGACTAGTTCAGATACGCAGTATTTT.

The V and J genes are TRBV7-3 and TRBJ2-1, with TRBD1 identical over 8 bases. This CDR3 region has 15 residues. Germline V CDR1 and CDR2: SGHTA, FQGTGA. V lost 5 bases to trimming and J lost 4 bases; unmatched junction nucleotides: 7. The CDR3 sequence: CASSQQGGDYNEQFF. The CDR3 bases are TGTGCCAGCAGCCAACAGGGGGGCGATTACAATGAGCAGTTCTTC.

The chain has TRBV6-6 and TRBJ1-2; D perhaps matches TRBD1 (6 bases). Trimming stripped 6 bases from V and 4 bases from J, with 18 bases between. The CDR3 sequence is 15 residues long. From germline, CDR1 is MNHNY and CDR2 SVGAGI (reference sequence). The CDR3 nucleotides are TGTGCCAGCAGCGGAAAGACAGGCGGGTTCTATGGCTACACCTTC. Its translation: CASSGKTGGFYGYTF.

The chain combines TRBV5-6 with TRBJ1-5; the match to TRBD1 covers 9 bases. From germline, CDR1 is SGHDT and CDR2 YYEEEE. V lost 0 bases, J lost 2 bases, and 9 bases stayed unmatched. This CDR3 has 18 residues. In nucleotides, the CDR3 is TGTGCCAGCAGCTTGGCGGGACAGGGAGTGAGGGGCAATCAGCCCCAGCATTTT. Protein sequence: CASSLAGQGVRGNQPQHF.

V and J are TRBV4-2 and TRBJ1-4; D is uncertain. The CDR3 runs to 13 residues. Germline V lookup: CDR1 LGHNA, CDR2 YNFKEQ. The ends were cut back, 0 bases at V and 8 bases at J, with 7 bases in the middle. The CDR3 sequence: CASSQDLGEKLFF. The CDR3 region has the DNA TGTGCCAGCAGCCAAGATCTAGGAGAAAAACTGTTTTTT.

The chain is built from TRBV6-1 and TRBJ2-5; D not certain. The CDR3 spans 12 residues. Per germline, CDR1 MNHNS and CDR2 SASEGT. Trimming shortened V by 2 bases and J by 4 bases, and 5 bases separated the two germline ends. The CDR3 region has the DNA TGTGCCAGCAGTGAATCGGGAGAGACCCAGTACTTC. This translates into CASSESGETQYF.

The chain uses TRBV5-4 and TRBJ2-1; TRBD1 matches 7 bases. The CDR3 length is 16 residues. The junction had 3 bases not matched to a gene; V was cut back by 0 bases and J by 0 bases. The germline V gene has CDR1 SGHNT and CDR2 YYREEE (reference sequence). CDR3 nucleotides: TGTGCCAGCAGCTTGGGTGACAGGGTCTCCTACAATGAGCAGTTCTTC. Translation gives CASSLGDRVSYNEQFF.

The chain employs TRBV2 and TRBJ2-5; 13 positions match TRBD2. Losses at the gene ends were 7 bases for V and 4 bases for J; bases not matched to a gene: 3. This CDR3 has 14 amino acids. Germline V gene lookup returns CDR1 SNHLY and CDR2 FYNNEI. DNA for the CDR3: TGTGCCAGCAACAGACTAGCGGGGGGAGAGACCCAGTACTTC. Translating gives CASNRLAGGETQYF.

The V and J genes are TRBV27 and TRBJ2-3; D perhaps matches TRBD1 (7 bases). Germline assignment: CDR1 MNHEY and CDR2 SMNVEV (reference sequence). The CDR3 spans 18 residues. V was trimmed by 1 base and J by 8 bases, leaving 25 bases between them. This chain's CDR3 is CASSLLGAEGASIGTQYF. In DNA, the CDR3 is TGTGCCAGCAGTTTATTGGGCGCGGAGGGGGCCTCAATCGGTACGCAGTATTTT.

The V gene is TRBV28, the J gene TRBJ2-7; D may be TRBD2 (6 bases). Germline CDR1 MDHEN, CDR2 SYDVKM. The CDR3 loop spans 14 amino acids. The germline V and J ends were trimmed by 4 bases and 5 bases, with 15 bases remaining between them. The DNA for the CDR3 is TGTGCCAGCAGTTCTCGAGCCACGGGGGACGAGCAGTACTTC. Translated: CASSSRATGDEQYF.

This chain uses TRBV11-1 with TRBJ2-2, with a tentative D call TRBD2 (5 bases). The CDR3 sequence is 13 residues long. Germline V CDR1 and CDR2: SGHAT, FQDESV (reference sequence). The germline V and J ends were trimmed by 10 bases and 6 bases, with 15 bases remaining between them. The CDR3 spells CATQREGAGELFF. In nucleotides, the CDR3 is TGTGCCACCCAACGAGAGGGAGCCGGGGAGCTGTTTTTT.

This CDR3 is CASSRGEPTEAFF. The CDR3, as DNA: TGTGCCAGCAGCCGTGGAGAGCCGACTGAAGCTTTCTTT. The chain couples TRBV5-4 to TRBJ1-1; D gene unclear. The CDR3 runs 13 residues. Germline CDR1 SGHNT, CDR2 YYREEE (reference sequence). V lost 4 bases and J lost 5, with 12 bases in between.

The chain combines TRBV5-1 with TRBJ1-2; no firm D call. V shed 4 bases and J shed 7 bases, with 14 bases lying between them. From germline, CDR1 is SGHRS and CDR2 YFSETQ. This CDR3 is 13 amino acids long. The CDR3: CASSASDAGGYTF. The CDR3 DNA follows: TGCGCCAGCAGCGCATCGGACGCGGGTGGCTACACCTTC.

The chain uses TRBV5-4 and TRBJ1-1; D not certain. Per the germline V gene, CDR1 is SGHNT and CDR2 is YYREEE (reference sequence). Trimming took off 5 bases at V and 3 bases at J, with 14 bases between the two ends. The CDR3 has 14 residues. CDR3 coding DNA: TGTGCCAGCAGGAGCCGAGGCGGGCACACTGAAGCTTTCTTT. This encodes CASRSRGGHTEAFF.

Written as DNA, the CDR3 is TGTGCCAGCAGCCCTGGGACAGCCTACGAGCAGTACTTC. Translating it yields CASSPGTAYEQYF. The chain couples TRBV5-4 to TRBJ2-7, with 7 bases that match TRBD1. This CDR3 is 13 amino acids long. With V trimmed by 4 bases and J by 2 bases, 3 bases remained unmatched. CDR1 SGHNT and CDR2 YYREEE come from the germline V gene (reference sequence).

This rearrangement joins TRBV7-8 to TRBJ2-1; no clear D. The V gene's germline CDR1 is SGHVS and CDR2 FQNEAQ. V lost 1 base and J lost 10, with 11 bases in between. The length of the CDR3 is 13 residues. The CDR3: CASSLGGSLEQFF. DNA of the CDR3: TGTGCCAGCAGCTTAGGCGGTTCGTTAGAGCAGTTCTTC.

The chain carries TRBV7-3 and TRBJ2-2; 10 nucleotides match TRBD1. This CDR3 contains 16 residues. Germline values: CDR1 SGHTA, CDR2 FQGTGA. Losses at the gene ends were 4 bases for V and 5 bases for J; bases not matched to a gene: 7. The CDR3 coding sequence is TGTGCCAGCAGCTCTCGGGACAGGGGTTTGACCGGGGAGCTGTTTTTT. Amino acids: CASSSRDRGLTGELFF. The whole variable domain, remainder taken from reference TRBV7-3 and TRBJ2-2, is GAGVSQTPSNKVTEKGKYVELRCDPISGHTALYWYRQSLGQGPEFLIYFQGTGAADDSGLPNDRFFAVRPEGSVSTLKIQRTERGDSAVYLCASSSRDRGLTGELFFGEGSRLTVL.